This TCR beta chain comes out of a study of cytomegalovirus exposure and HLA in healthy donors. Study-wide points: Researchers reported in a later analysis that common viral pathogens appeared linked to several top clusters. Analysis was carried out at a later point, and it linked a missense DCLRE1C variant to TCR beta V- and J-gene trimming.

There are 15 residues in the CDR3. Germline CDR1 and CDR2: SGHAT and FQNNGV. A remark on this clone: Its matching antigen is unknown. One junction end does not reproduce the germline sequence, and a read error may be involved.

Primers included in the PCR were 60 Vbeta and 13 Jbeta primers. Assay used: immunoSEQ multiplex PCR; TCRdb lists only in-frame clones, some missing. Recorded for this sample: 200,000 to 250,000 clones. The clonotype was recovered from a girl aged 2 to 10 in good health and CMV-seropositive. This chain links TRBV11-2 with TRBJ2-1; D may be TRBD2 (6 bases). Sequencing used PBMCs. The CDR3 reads CASSSARERGNERFF. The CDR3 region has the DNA TGTGCCAGCAGCTCGGCTCGGGAGAGGGGCAATGAGCGGTTCTTC.